One sample yielded the 22 T cell receptor beta chains listed below, sequenced in a study of regulatory T cells in long-lasting Graves disease. The time point here: newly diagnosed GD, antithyroid drugs for less than 3 months. From RNA extracted from PBMCs, the TCR library was made. Arm-PCR of CDR3 regions with iRepertoire HTBI primers generated TCR beta libraries. In TCRdb, the multiplex PCR reads were re-called with MiXCR into one record per CDR3 protein. The table shows around 450,000 distinct CDR3 sequences, with about 15% occurring only once. The same specimen was also included in a second study, on T cells in Graves' hyperthyroidism and ophthalmopathy.

The source material was peripheral blood mononuclear cells (PBMCs), sampled at new diagnosis, from a patient treated with antithyroid drugs. These TCRs come from a woman aged 40 to 50 with Graves disease.

This clonotype was recorded many times. This chain links TRBV14 with TRBJ2-4, with a weak D call TRBD2 (5 bases). CDR3 length: 15 amino acids. Germline-derived CDR1 and CDR2 are SGHDN and FVKESK. The germline V and J ends were trimmed by 4 bases and 9 bases, with 19 bases remaining between them. CDR3 nucleotide sequence: TGTGCCAGCAGCCCAAGGGCCGGAGGCAGCGGCATTCAGTACTTC. Protein product: CASSPRAGGSGIQYF.

This rearrangement joins TRBV25-1 to TRBJ2-1; TRBD2 agrees at 15 bases. Germline V CDR1 and CDR2: MGHDK, SYGVNS. With 1 base clipped from V and 8 bases from J, the junction kept 12 bases outside the gene matches. The CDR3 has 19 amino acids. The CDR3, as DNA: TGTGCCAGCAGTGAATCAAACTGGGGACTAGCGGGAGGCAAGGATGAGCAGTTCTTC. This sequence encodes CASSESNWGLAGGKDEQFF. Variable domain in full (rest from reference TRBV25-1 and TRBJ2-1): EADIYQTPRYLVIGTGKKITLECSQTMGHDKMYWYQQDPGMELHLIHYSYGVNSTEKGDLSSESTVSRIRTEHFPLTLESARPSHTSQYLCASSESNWGLAGGKDEQFFGPGTRLTVL.

This clonotype was seen repeatedly, ten times or more. The V call is TRBV11-3, the J call TRBJ2-7; 11 bases fit TRBD1. This CDR3 contains 15 residues. Trimming cost V 5 bases and J 4 bases; bases outside gene matches: 7. Germline CDR1 SGHNT, CDR2 YENEEA. The CDR3 nucleotides read TGTGCCAGCAGCGCCCGGACAGGGGGCAGATACGAGCAGTACTTC. Translation: CASSARTGGRYEQYF.

The sample holds a few counts of this clonotype. One junction end disagrees with the germline gene, perhaps due to a read error. The V gene is TRBV6-1, the J gene TRBJ2-5, with 7 bases fitting TRBD2. Germline-derived CDR1 and CDR2 are MNHNS and SASEGT. The CDR3 has 18 residues. CDR3 in amino acids: CASSATLTSETWRETQYF. CDR3 DNA: TGTGCCAGCAGTGCCACTCTGACTAGTGAGACTTGGCGGGAGACCCAATACTTC.

The rearrangement uses TRBV9 and TRBJ2-3; 9 bases align to TRBD1. V shed 3 bases, J shed 3 bases, and the junction held 5 bases outside the gene matches. Germline values: CDR1 SGDLS, CDR2 YYNGEE. This CDR3 spans 15 amino acids. This CDR3 reads CASSGTGTGTDTQYF. In DNA, the CDR3 is TGTGCCAGCAGCGGAACCGGGACAGGGACAGATACGCAGTATTTT.

This clonotype was recorded many times. The V gene is TRBV7-2, the J gene TRBJ2-2; D perhaps matches TRBD1 (5 bases). The germline V gene encodes CDR1 SGHTA and CDR2 FQGNSA. Trimming stripped 5 bases from V and 6 bases from J, with 13 bases between. This CDR3 has 14 residues. CDR3 DNA sequence: TGTGCCAGCAGCATCGATTTGGGGCCCGGGGAGCTGTTTTTT. Residues: CASSIDLGPGELFF.

This clonotype has a handful of counts. The V and J genes are TRBV20-1 and TRBJ2-1, with a tentative D call TRBD2 (7 bases). The CDR3 sequence is 16 residues long. Trimming took 3 bases from V and 0 from J, leaving 15 bases between them. The germline V gene encodes CDR1 DFQATT and CDR2 SNEGSKA (reference sequence). The CDR3 DNA follows: TGCAGTGCTAGGGGGGGGCGGGACGGCTCCTACAATGAGCAGTTCTTC. This sequence encodes CSARGGRDGSYNEQFF.

The rearrangement joins TRBV30 to TRBJ1-1, with a weak D call TRBD1 (6 bases). The germline CDR1 and CDR2 sequences are GTSNPN and SVGIG (reference sequence). V lost 2 bases, J lost 1 base, and 17 bases lay in between. The CDR3 sequence is 16 residues long. Here the CDR3 reads CAWSPGSRGENTEAFF. The CDR3 DNA sequence: TGTGCCTGGAGTCCGGGAAGCAGGGGCGAGAACACTGAAGCTTTCTTT.

With regard to this clonotype: It may be a read error: a sequence one base away is much more abundant. The CDR3 loop is CASSQGFLEGDQETRYF. The DNA for the CDR3 is TGTGCCAGCAGCCAAGGTTTTTTGGAGGGAGACCAAGAGACCCGGTACTTC. The rearrangement joins TRBV3-1 to TRBJ2-5; the D gene is possibly TRBD2 (6 bases). CDR1 and CDR2 from the germline V gene are LGHDT and YNNKEL (reference sequence). The CDR3 extends over 17 amino acids.

The chain has TRBV7-3 and TRBJ2-1; TRBD2 matches at 7 bases. The CDR3 has 15 amino acids. CDR1 and CDR2 from the germline V gene are SGHTA and FQGTGA. V shed 4 bases, J shed 3 bases, and the junction held 6 bases outside the gene matches. CDR3 loop: CASSSQRGGYNEQFF. CDR3 nucleotide sequence: TGTGCCAGCAGCTCCCAGCGGGGAGGCTACAATGAGCAGTTCTTC.

V is TRBV29-1 and J is TRBJ1-1; D call uncertain. Germline lookup yields CDR1 SQVTM and CDR2 ANQGSEA. V lost 7 bases to trimming and J lost 1 base, with 7 bases between them. This CDR3 is 11 amino acids long. The CDR3 DNA reads as TGCAGCGGCCAGGAGAACACTGAAGCTTTCTTT. Translated: CSGQENTEAFF.

The chain couples TRBV27 to TRBJ2-1; TRBD2 agrees at 8 bases. CDR1 and CDR2 (germline): MNHEY, SMNVEV (reference sequence). V shed 6 bases and J 7 bases; nucleotides not matched to a gene: 11. The CDR3 runs 15 residues. The CDR3 protein is CASRPRGGGDNEQFF. Written as DNA, the CDR3 is TGTGCCAGCAGACCCCGGGGGGGGGGAGATAATGAGCAGTTCTTC.

This chain joins TRBV2 and TRBJ2-3; a weak D match, TRBD1 (5 bases). The germline V gene encodes CDR1 SNHLY and CDR2 FYNNEI. Trimming took off 4 bases at V and 8 bases at J, with 16 bases between the two ends. The CDR3 extends over 14 amino acids. The CDR3 nucleotides are TGTGCCAGCAGTGGGACACGAGCACTGGGTACGCAGTATTTT. Amino acids: CASSGTRALGTQYF.

The sample holds many counts of this clonotype. The chain uses TRBV2 and TRBJ2-1; D gene ambiguous. CDR1 is SNHLY, CDR2 FYNNEI, per germline. The CDR3 totals 12 residues. V lost 7 bases to trimming and J lost 3 bases, with 7 bases between them. CDR3 region: CASNSLYNEQFF. The CDR3 DNA follows: TGTGCCAGCAACAGCCTCTACAATGAGCAGTTCTTC.

This clonotype was found many times. A single base separates this from a much larger clone, so it may be a read error. The chain recombines TRBV11-3 with TRBJ2-1; D remains unclear. This CDR3 contains 14 residues. Germline CDR1 reads SGHNT; CDR2 reads YENEEA. V was clipped by 5 bases and J by 0 bases, with 8 bases between them. The CDR3 region is CASSAGSSYNEQFF. For the CDR3, the DNA is TGTGCCAGCAGCGCCGGTAGCTCCTACAATGAGCAGTTCTTC.

This clonotype was observed many times. The V gene is TRBV13, the J gene TRBJ2-2, with D perhaps matching TRBD1 (5 bases). Germline loops: CDR1 PRHDT, CDR2 FYEKMQ (reference sequence). Trimming took off 6 bases at V and 7 bases at J, with 9 bases between the two ends. The length of the CDR3 is 12 residues. The DNA for the CDR3 is TGTGCCAGCAGGGGGCTTGACGGGGAGCTGTTTTTT. Its protein is CASRGLDGELFF.

The chain combines TRBV4-1 with TRBJ1-2; 7 nucleotides line up with TRBD1. V was clipped by 3 bases and J by 3 bases; unmatched bases: 7. The CDR3 spans 15 residues. Per germline, CDR1 MGHRA and CDR2 YSYEKL. The CDR3 sequence is CASSHPPTGDYGYTF. In DNA form, the CDR3 reads TGCGCCAGCAGCCACCCCCCCACAGGGGACTATGGCTACACCTTC.

This clonotype appeared a few times. The J gene is TRBJ1-1, the V gene TRBV4-2; possible D gene TRBD1, 6 bases. This CDR3 has 15 residues. CDR1 and CDR2 from the germline V gene are LGHNA and YNFKEQ. Deletions cut 4 bases from V and 1 base from J, with 13 bases between. The CDR3 region is CASSRTGGQNTEAFF. DNA for the CDR3: TGTGCCAGCAGCCGGACGGGGGGCCAGAACACTGAAGCTTTCTTT.

This clonotype was seen repeatedly, ten times or more. This chain uses TRBV6-1 with TRBJ2-1, with TRBD2 as a possible D gene (6 bases). This CDR3 is 12 amino acids long. Germline CDR1 is MNHNS and CDR2 is SASEGT. Trimming removed 7 bases at V and 14 bases at J, with 18 bases between. The CDR3 DNA reads TGTGCCAGCAATCTCGGTACGGGGGAGAAGTTCTTC. Protein: CASNLGTGEKFF.

This rearrangement joins TRBV6-1 to TRBJ1-2, with D perhaps matching TRBD1 (5 bases). This CDR3 is built from 14 residues. V lost 8 bases and J lost 3, with 16 bases in between. The germline CDR1 and CDR2 sequences are MNHNS and SASEGT. CDR3 coding DNA: TGTGCCAGCGGAAACAGGTACTCGGACTATGGCTACACCTTC. Translation: CASGNRYSDYGYTF.

This clonotype came up a few times. Relative to the germline gene, one junction end is altered; a read error may explain this. This chain joins TRBV13 and TRBJ1-2; 7 bases map to TRBD1. The CDR3 totals 12 residues. Germline CDR1 reads PRHDT; CDR2 reads FYEKMQ (reference sequence). The CDR3 DNA sequence: TGTGCCAGCAGCTACAACAGGGGTGGTGTCACATTC. Amino acids: CASSYNRGGVTF. Combining the CDR3 with reference TRBV13 and TRBJ1-2 gives the whole variable domain AAGVIQSPRHLIKEKRETATLKCYPIPRHDTVYWYQQGPGQDPQFLISFYEKMQSDKGSIPDRFSAQQFSDYHSELNMSSLELGDSALYFCASSYNRGGVTFGSGTRLTVV.

This clonotype was counted many times. The V call is TRBV20-1, the J call TRBJ1-1; the D gene is possibly TRBD1 (6 bases). The CDR3 length is 16 residues. CDR1 is DFQATT, CDR2 SNEGSKA, per germline (reference sequence). Trimming shortened V by 5 bases and J by 1 base, and 20 bases separated the two germline ends. The CDR3 DNA follows: TGCAGTGCTCGCACTACCACAGGGTTGGAGAACACTGAAGCTTTCTTT. Translation: CSARTTTGLENTEAFF.